This entry is about one TCR beta chain. From germline, CDR1 is GTSNPN and CDR2 SVGIG (reference sequence). Deletions cut 2 bases from V and 5 bases from J, with 16 bases between. The CDR3 loop spans 14 amino acids. The data were obtained in a study of CD8 T cells in Susac syndrome. The RNA input was 0.5 to 1 ug, and it was reverse transcribed with random hexamers. With immunoSEQ multiplex PCR, TCR beta CDR3 was amplified across 54 Vbeta and 13 Jbeta. TCRdb reanalysed the immunoSEQ multiplex PCR reads using MiXCR and keeps one entry per CDR3 protein. The sample contains approximately 230,000 distinct CDR3 sequences, 80% to 95% of which appear only once. The CD8+ and CD4+ T cells were negatively isolated, with the TEMRA cells enriched by FACS.

The sample consisted of CD4+ T cells from PBMCs. V gene TRBV30 combines with J gene TRBJ2-7; D is undetermined. The sequence derives from a human donor with multiple sclerosis. The CDR3 DNA is TGTGCCTGGAGTTTGGGTATTGTTCTCAACGAGCAGTACTTC. Translated: CAWSLGIVLNEQYF.